The rows below give T cell receptor beta chains drawn from one sample of a study of blood T cell repertoires in COVID-19. The table came from immunoSEQ multiplex PCR; TCRdb's copy has only in-frame clones and leaves some out. The sample shows 150,000 to 200,000 clones, nearly 90% of them seen only once. Sequenced input: peripheral blood. These receptors were taken from a man aged 60 to 75 with active or convalescent COVID-19. Both conserved end residues are part of each CDR3. The D gene is left open where the match is weak. Not every row has a clone size; where given, it reads once, few, many or a size class.

D: .; J: TRBJ1-1; V: TRBV2; size: .; CDR3: CASSEQVNTEAFF; DNA: TGTGCCAGCAGTGAACAGGTAAACACTGAAGCTTTCTTT
D: .; J: TRBJ1-1; V: TRBV3-1/TRBV3-2; size: .; CDR3: CASRLGQLNTEAFF; DNA: TGTGCCAGCAGACTCGGACAGCTGAACACTGAAGCTTTCTTT
D: .; J: TRBJ2-7; V: TRBV5-1; size: .; CDR3: CASSLAGVGSGSGQYF; DNA: TGCGCCAGCAGCTTGGCGGGGGTGGGCTCCGGGTCCGGGCAGTACTTC
D: .; J: TRBJ1-1; V: TRBV4-1; size: .; CDR3: CATEGGGPEAFF; DNA: TGCGCCACCGAAGGGGGGGGGCCTGAAGCTTTCTTT
D: .; J: TRBJ1-2; V: TRBV4-1; size: .; CDR3: CASSQERPGGYTF; DNA: TGCGCCAGCAGCCAAGAAAGGCCGGGTGGCTACACCTTC
D: .; J: TRBJ2-7; V: TRBV14; size: .; CDR3: CASSLSTGANEQYF; DNA: TGTGCCAGCAGCCTATCCACTGGGGCAAACGAGCAGTACTTC
D: .; J: TRBJ1-6; V: TRBV6-6; size: once; CDR3: CASKSGDYNSPLHF; DNA: TGTGCCAGCAAATCCGGGGACTATAATTCACCCCTCCACTTT
D: .; J: TRBJ1-4; V: TRBV6-5; size: .; CDR3: CASTGGLVGEKLFF; DNA: TGTGCCAGCACTGGGGGACTAGTAGGTGAAAAACTGTTTTTT
D: TRBD2; J: TRBJ2-1; V: TRBV4-1; size: .; CDR3: CASSKAQASGNNEQFF; DNA: TGCGCCAGCAGCAAAGCCCAGGCTAGCGGGAACAATGAGCAGTTCTTC
D: TRBD2; J: TRBJ2-5; V: TRBV27; size: .; CDR3: CASSRSGGRWETQYF; DNA: TGTGCCAGCAGTCGCAGCGGGGGGAGGTGGGAGACCCAGTACTTC
D: TRBD1; J: TRBJ2-3; V: TRBV25-1; size: .; CDR3: CASSESHPGTGRADTQYF; DNA: TGTGCCAGCAGTGAATCCCACCCCGGGACAGGGAGGGCAGATACGCAGTATTTT
D: .; J: TRBJ2-1; V: TRBV7-9; size: .; CDR3: CASSLAAQFYNEQFF; DNA: TGTGCCAGCAGCTTAGCGGCCCAGTTTTACAATGAGCAGTTCTTC
D: .; J: TRBJ1-1; V: TRBV12-5; size: .; CDR3: CASGLWWGLNTEAFF; DNA: TGTGCTAGTGGTTTGTGGTGGGGCCTGAACACTGAAGCTTTCTTT
D: .; J: TRBJ1-2; V: TRBV3-1/TRBV3-2; size: .; CDR3: CASSQGQTNYGYTF; DNA: TGTGCCAGCAGCCAAGGACAGACTAACTATGGCTACACCTTC
D: .; J: TRBJ1-3; V: TRBV19; size: .; CDR3: CASSTPTGRSGNTIYF; DNA: TGTGCCAGTAGTACCCCGACAGGCCGCTCTGGAAACACCATATATTTT
D: .; J: TRBJ2-1; V: TRBV10-3; size: .; CDR3: CAISERGDEQFF; DNA: TGTGCCATCAGCGAACGGGGAGATGAGCAGTTCTTC
D: TRBD1; J: TRBJ2-4; V: TRBV6-1; size: .; CDR3: CASSEARQGLAKNIQYF; DNA: TGTGCCAGCAGTGAAGCCAGACAGGGCCTAGCCAAAAACATTCAGTACTTC
D: .; J: TRBJ1-1; V: TRBV15; size: .; CDR3: CATSRSKGIMNTEAFF; DNA: TGTGCCACCAGCAGGTCAAAGGGGATCATGAACACTGAAGCTTTCTTT
D: TRBD1; J: TRBJ1-5; V: TRBV5-1; size: .; CDR3: CASSLQGNSNQPQHF; DNA: TGCGCCAGCAGCTTACAGGGGAATAGCAATCAGCCCCAGCATTTT
D: TRBD2; J: TRBJ2-5; V: TRBV6-2/TRBV6-3; size: .; CDR3: CASSYPGLAGGLETQYF; DNA: TGTGCCAGCAGTTACCCCGGACTAGCGGGGGGGCTAGAGACCCAGTACTTC
D: TRBD1; J: TRBJ2-5; V: TRBV5-4; size: .; CDR3: CASSLQGWGEETQYF; DNA: TGTGCCAGCAGCTTACAGGGGTGGGGTGAAGAGACCCAGTACTTC
D: TRBD1; J: TRBJ2-1; V: TRBV29-1; size: .; CDR3: CSGERTGQGFF; DNA: TGCAGCGGGGAAAGAACGGGACAGGGGTTCTTC
D: TRBD1; J: TRBJ2-3; V: TRBV5-1; size: .; CDR3: CASSLGIRTGGGDTQYF; DNA: TGCGCCAGCAGCTTGGGGATAAGGACAGGGGGCGGGGATACGCAGTATTTT
D: .; J: TRBJ1-2; V: TRBV7-2; size: once; CDR3: CASRFSGAGYTF; DNA: TGTGCCAGCAGATTTAGTGGGGCTGGCTACACCTTC
D: .; J: TRBJ2-5; V: TRBV4-1; size: .; CDR3: CASSLFGQKQETQYF; DNA: TGCGCCAGCAGCCTCTTTGGACAGAAACAAGAGACCCAGTACTTC
D: TRBD2; J: TRBJ2-5; V: TRBV3-1/TRBV3-2; size: .; CDR3: CASSPSGGAETQYF; DNA: TGTGCCAGCAGCCCTAGCGGGGGGGCAGAGACCCAGTACTTC
D: .; J: TRBJ2-7; V: TRBV6-1; size: .; CDR3: CASSDPGPYEQYF; DNA: TGTGCCAGCAGTGATCCAGGGCCCTACGAGCAGTACTTC
D: TRBD1; J: TRBJ2-7; V: TRBV10-1; size: .; CDR3: CASSEGQGKYEQYF; DNA: TGCGCCAGTTCAGAGGGACAGGGCAAGTACGAGCAGTACTTC
D: .; J: TRBJ2-1; V: TRBV2; size: .; CDR3: CASSEALLAGNEQFF; DNA: TGTGCCAGCAGTGAAGCTTTACTAGCAGGGAATGAGCAGTTCTTC
D: .; J: TRBJ1-1; V: TRBV5-5; size: .; CDR3: CASRQNTEAFF; DNA: TGTGCCAGCAGACAGAACACTGAAGCTTTCTTT
D: TRBD1; J: TRBJ2-7; V: TRBV2; size: .; CDR3: CASGTALYYEQYF; DNA: TGTGCCAGCGGGACAGCCCTATACTACGAGCAGTACTTC
D: .; J: TRBJ2-6; V: TRBV5-8; size: .; CDR3: CASSLGQVSGANVLTF; DNA: TGTGCCAGCAGCTTGGGACAGGTCTCTGGGGCCAACGTCCTGACTTTC
D: .; J: TRBJ2-5; V: TRBV7-3; size: .; CDR3: CASSQLLGETQYF; DNA: TGTGCCAGCAGCCAGCTACTCGGGGAGACCCAGTACTTC
D: TRBD1; J: TRBJ1-1; V: TRBV6-5; size: .; CDR3: CASSVRDSSEAFF; DNA: TGTGCCAGCAGCGTAAGGGACAGCTCTGAAGCTTTCTTT
D: TRBD1; J: TRBJ1-5; V: TRBV19; size: .; CDR3: CASSIAFIPGQGMGNQPQHF; DNA: TGTGCCAGTAGTATAGCCTTTATCCCGGGACAGGGTATGGGCAATCAGCCCCAGCATTTT
D: TRBD2; J: TRBJ2-1; V: TRBV27; size: .; CDR3: CASIKRGLAGGPYNEQFF; DNA: TGTGCCAGCATCAAGAGGGGACTAGCGGGGGGGCCATACAATGAGCAGTTCTTC
D: .; J: TRBJ2-5; V: TRBV18; size: .; CDR3: CASSPLTGGETQYF; DNA: TGTGCCAGCTCACCACTAACCGGGGGAGAGACCCAGTACTTC
D: .; J: TRBJ2-3; V: TRBV6-5; size: once; CDR3: CASTGPGTDTQYF; DNA: TGTGCCAGCACCGGTCCGGGGACAGATACGCAGTATTTT
D: TRBD1; J: TRBJ2-5; V: TRBV7-7; size: .; CDR3: CASSLALRGQGEETQYF; DNA: TGTGCCAGCAGCTTAGCCCTGAGGGGACAGGGGGAAGAGACCCAGTACTTC
D: TRBD2; J: TRBJ2-3; V: TRBV6-2/TRBV6-3; size: .; CDR3: CASSGSGPTDTQYF; DNA: TGTGCCAGCAGTGGTAGCGGGCCCACAGATACGCAGTATTTT
D: TRBD1; J: TRBJ1-2; V: TRBV19; size: .; CDR3: CAATPGQGYGYTF; DNA: TGTGCCGCGACGCCCGGACAGGGCTATGGCTACACCTTC
D: TRBD1; J: TRBJ1-1; V: TRBV19; size: .; CDR3: CASTQGTGGTEAFF; DNA: TGTGCCAGTACCCAGGGGACAGGGGGTACTGAAGCTTTCTTT
D: .; J: TRBJ1-2; V: TRBV3-1/TRBV3-2; size: .; CDR3: CASSQASGGYTF; DNA: TGTGCCAGCAGCCAAGCGTCAGGCGGCTACACCTTC
D: TRBD1; J: TRBJ1-1; V: TRBV25-1; size: few; CDR3: CASKRTGEAFF; DNA: TGTGCCAGCAAGAGGACAGGTGAAGCTTTCTTT
D: .; J: TRBJ2-5; V: TRBV15; size: .; CDR3: CATSRDGLANGETQYF; DNA: TGTGCCACCAGCAGAGATGGGCTAGCAAATGGGGAGACCCAGTACTTC
D: .; J: TRBJ1-2; V: TRBV5-5; size: .; CDR3: CASSLGTPGVVGYTF; DNA: TGTGCCAGCAGCTTGGGTACACCAGGCGTGGTCGGCTACACCTTC
D: .; J: TRBJ1-4; V: TRBV15; size: .; CDR3: CATAARSEDEKLFF; DNA: TGTGCCACCGCCGCGAGGTCGGAAGATGAAAAACTGTTTTTT
D: TRBD1; J: TRBJ1-2; V: TRBV28; size: .; CDR3: CATTGTGVGYGYTF; DNA: TGTGCCACCACCGGGACAGGGGTGGGGTATGGCTACACCTTC
D: .; J: TRBJ2-2; V: TRBV24-1; size: .; CDR3: CATSDPRFTGELFF; DNA: TGTGCCACCAGTGATCCCAGATTCACCGGGGAGCTGTTTTTT
D: TRBD1; J: TRBJ1-5; V: TRBV5-6; size: .; CDR3: CASSRTGDQPQHF; DNA: TGTGCCAGCAGCCGGACAGGGGATCAGCCCCAGCATTTT
D: TRBD1; J: TRBJ1-2; V: TRBV18; size: .; CDR3: CASSPAGDSNYDYTF; DNA: TGTGCCAGCTCACCAGCCGGGGACAGTAACTATGACTACACCTTC
D: TRBD1; J: TRBJ2-1; V: TRBV27; size: .; CDR3: CASRSGGSYNEQFF; DNA: TGTGCCAGCAGGTCAGGGGGCTCCTACAATGAGCAGTTCTTC
D: .; J: TRBJ1-2; V: TRBV9; size: .; CDR3: CASSVGLLRESNYGYTF; DNA: TGTGCCAGCAGCGTAGGGCTCCTGAGGGAATCAAACTATGGCTACACCTTC
D: TRBD1; J: TRBJ1-4; V: TRBV3-1/TRBV3-2; size: .; CDR3: CASSPTGGVREKLFF; DNA: TGTGCCAGCAGCCCGACAGGGGGCGTAAGGGAAAAACTGTTTTTT